Sequencing of this T cell receptor beta chain was carried out in a study of Tregs in tolerant kidney transplant recipients (dated by TCRdb to about 2019). As for the study more broadly: The transplants used related donors along with nonmyeloablative bone marrow transplantation, and in the human trials mixed chimerism was transient. The study used TCRbeta sequencing to identify donor-specific regulatory T cells before combined kidney and bone marrow transplantation, then tracked those cells after transplant. What the research found in general, with its limitations: Although technical replication error seemed to be minimal, the question of biological reproducibility was not addressed directly. Donor-specific Treg expansion exceeded global Treg expansion in tolerant patients, suggesting antigen-driven rather than nonspecific expansion. Expanding Tregs with activated donor B cells appeared to identify the most biologically relevant and donor-specific TCRbeta repertoire. Because only a small number of patients were included, the study had limitations, and the results will need to be validated in larger populations as well as under other immunosuppression protocols. For some patients, the PCR primers changed as time went on, which meant samples from those patients could not be compared with one another at the nucleotide level.

CDR1 is given as SGDLS and CDR2 as YYNGEE, both from the germline V gene. Trimming costs V 1 base and J 1 base, and their ends lie 11 bases apart. Spanning cysteine to phenylalanine, the CDR3 consists of 15 amino acids. The DNA shown is the 45-base CDR3, in frame from base 1. Per the publication, the time point label means: blood sample drawn before combined kidney and bone marrow transplant. Thawed PBMCs were FACS-sorted into unstimulated Tregs (CD4+CD25+CD127-), CD4+ non-Tregs (CD4+CD25-), CD4 cells and CD8 cells. The patients were several recipients of combined kidney and bone marrow transplants from the ITN036ST trial, and samples were available only for these trial subjects. Healthy control blood was separated into PBMCs by Ficoll density gradient and cryopreserved, and patient PBMCs were collected both before and after transplant. For TCRbeta CDR3 sequencing, genomic DNA from the sorted cells was extracted using the QIAGEN DNeasy Blood and Tissue Kit. High-throughput TCRbeta CDR3 sequencing was carried out commercially through immunoSEQ, with PCR amplification with bias correction and internal controls included. The source study handled its data this way. Unique productive TCRbeta sequences were defined by CDR3 nucleotide sequence when primers matched and otherwise by CDR3 amino acid sequence together with Vbeta and Jbeta genes. Sorting error was corrected by removing sequences shared between sorted populations at a frequency ratio of 2:1 or less, and the remaining shared sequences were assigned to the higher population. Sequences were defined as donor-reactive when expanded at least 5-fold in CFSE-low cells versus unstimulated cells and present at a frequency of at least 0.01% in CFSE-low cells. Jensen-Shannon divergence, calculated on the top 100 TCRbeta sequences ranked by frequency, was used to quantify repertoire divergence. For samples with multiple sequencing runs, sorting error was corrected separately for each run before the runs were pooled. The clones in this table, taken by TCRdb from immuneACCESS, are in-frame only. Not every clone is retained; where verified, under half of the shortfall comes from an unresolved V gene, and the cause of the rest is unknown. The V and J calls and the clone size are those of that table, but D and trimming were determined from the DNA. The sample table lists some 66,000 clones, 80% to 95% of them with a count of one. Roughly 9.8% of the sample is in the top ten clones.

As regards this clone: The antigen it recognizes is unknown. The sample holds no much larger clone one base away, and base qualities are not on file.

The specimen was CD8+ T cells from blood, collected before the transplant. This receptor chain uses TRBV9 and TRBJ1-1; TRBD1 is perhaps the D gene, given 5 matching bases. The sequence came from a human donor who received a combined kidney and bone marrow transplant. The CDR3 region has the sequence CASSVSGGWNTEAFF. Read as DNA, the sequence is TGTGCCAGCAGCGTATCCGGGGGATGGAACACTGAAGCTTTCTTT. Beyond the CDR3, the reference TRBV9 and TRBJ1-1 genes provide the residues; the full variable domain reads: DSGVTQTPKHLITATGQRVTLRCSPRSGDLSVYWYQQSLDQGLQFLIQYYNGEERAKGNILERFSAQQFPDLHSELNLSSLELGDSALYFCASSVSGGWNTEAFFGQGTRLTVV.